Below are 8 T cell receptor beta chains sequenced from a single sample in a study of long-term antiretroviral therapy in people with HIV. A v3.0 immunoSEQ assay was performed at survey level. Profiled with immunoSEQ multiplex PCR; TCRdb holds only in-frame clones, not every one. The sample carries 32,000 or so clones, roughly 85% recorded once. The source material was unsorted PBMCs, sampled around 3.3 years after starting antiretroviral therapy. These receptors all stem from a man between 18 and 29 years old with HIV.

This chain connects TRBV6-4 to TRBJ2-7, with TRBD2 as a possible D gene (5 bases). The CDR3 totals 14 residues. Trimming left V 8 bases short and J 1 base short, with 15 bases between. The germline gives CDR1 MRHNA, CDR2 SNTAGT. The CDR3 DNA reads TGTGCCAGCGACCTCCCCCGGACTTCCTACGAGCAGTACTTC. As protein: CASDLPRTSYEQYF.

This sequence joins TRBV19 and TRBJ1-5; no clear D gene. CDR1 is LNHDA and CDR2 is SQIVND in the germline V gene (reference sequence). The V end was cut by 5 bases, the J end by 4 bases, with 9 bases between. This CDR3 is 13 amino acids long. The CDR3 coding sequence is TGTGCCAGTAGTCTGCAGGTGAATCAGCCCCAGCATTTT. It specifies CASSLQVNQPQHF.

V usage is TRBV2 and J usage is TRBJ2-2; no reliable D call. CDR1 and CDR2 (germline): SNHLY, FYNNEI. V lost 2 bases, J lost 3 bases, and 1 base lay in between. This CDR3 comprises 12 residues. CDR3 DNA: TGTGCCAGCAGTGAATACACCGGGGAGCTGTTTTTT. Protein sequence: CASSEYTGELFF.

V is TRBV7-9 and J is TRBJ1-1; no clear D gene. The germline V gene encodes CDR1 SEHNR and CDR2 FQNEAQ (reference sequence). Trimming pared 4 bases from V and 3 bases from J, leaving 21 bases between. The CDR3 contains 17 residues. The CDR3 DNA follows: TGTGCCAGCAGCTCAGATTCAACCCTAACACTACACACTGAAGCTTTCTTT. This codes for CASSSDSTLTLHTEAFF.

The gene calls are TRBV7-2 and TRBJ2-7; D uncertain. V lost 5 bases and J lost 3, with 5 bases in between. Germline loops: CDR1 SGHTA, CDR2 FQGNSA. The CDR3 is made up of 11 amino acids. The CDR3 loop reads CASSLLYEQYF. DNA of the CDR3: TGTGCCAGCAGCCTACTCTACGAGCAGTACTTC.

The chain couples TRBV7-2 to TRBJ2-2; D might be TRBD1 or TRBD2, each matching 5 bases. V was trimmed by 2 bases and J by 6 bases, leaving 10 bases between them. The CDR3 contains 14 residues. Germline CDR1 SGHTA, CDR2 FQGNSA. The CDR3 DNA follows: TGTGCCAGCAGCTTAAACGGGGCTTCCGGGGAGCTGTTTTTT. Residues: CASSLNGASGELFF.

This clone has just a few counts. The chain couples TRBV28 to TRBJ2-2; D might be TRBD1 or TRBD2, each matching 5 bases. The CDR3 runs to 13 residues. Germline V gives CDR1 MDHEN, CDR2 SYDVKM. V was pared by 8 bases and J by 7 bases, with 14 bases between. The CDR3 DNA reads as TGTGCCAGCGGACCGTTGGGGGTCGGGGAGCTGTTTTTT. Translating gives CASGPLGVGELFF.

The chain uses TRBV20-1 and TRBJ1-1; D gene ambiguous. Trimming took off 3 bases at V and 2 bases at J, with 4 bases between the two ends. Germline V CDR1 and CDR2: DFQATT, SNEGSKA (reference sequence). The CDR3 has 11 amino acids. CDR3 loop: CSASDNTEAFF. In DNA form, the CDR3 reads TGCAGTGCTAGTGACAACACTGAAGCTTTCTTT.